Listed here are 25 T cell receptor beta chains from one sample, sequenced in a study of cytomegalovirus exposure and HLA in healthy donors. The protocol was immunoSEQ multiplex PCR, while the TCRdb copy is restricted to in-frame clones and leaves out a portion. Here the sample spans under 150,000 clones, approximately 85% being singletons. Material: PBMCs. These receptors all stem from a woman in her 30s in good health and CMV-seronegative.

V is TRBV18 and J is TRBJ2-2; possible D gene TRBD2, 6 bases. Trimming stripped 0 bases from V and 1 base from J, with 9 bases between. CDR3 length: 16 amino acids. The germline V gene encodes CDR1 KGHSH and CDR2 LQKENI. The CDR3, as DNA: TGTGCCAGCTCACCACCCTCGCGGGGGAACACCGGGGAGCTGTTTTTT. Translation gives CASSPPSRGNTGELFF.

The rearrangement links TRBV7-9 to TRBJ1-4; tentatively, D is TRBD1 (5 bases). This CDR3 region has 15 residues. Deletions cut 3 bases from V and 8 bases from J, with 16 bases between. Germline V lookup: CDR1 SEHNR, CDR2 FQNEAQ (reference sequence). The CDR3 region is CASSFFGSEGEKLFF. The CDR3 nucleotides read TGTGCCAGCAGCTTTTTCGGGTCGGAGGGGGAAAAACTGTTTTTT.

The chain combines TRBV7-9 with TRBJ2-1; tentatively, D is TRBD2 (6 bases). Deletions cut 7 bases from V and 3 bases from J, with 16 bases between. The CDR3 is 15 residues long. Germline V CDR1 and CDR2: SEHNR, FQNEAQ (reference sequence). The CDR3 DNA reads TGTGCCAGCACCGATGGGGGGTTGGACTACAATGAGCAGTTCTTC. Protein: CASTDGGLDYNEQFF.

Notes on this clone: Compared with germline, one end of the junction differs, possibly owing to a read error. The chain joins TRBV4-3 to TRBJ1-2; a possible D gene is TRBD1 (5 bases). This CDR3 has 19 amino acids. Germline CDR1 is LGHNA and CDR2 is YSLEER. The CDR3 here is CASSQRLYTYGASNYGYAF. The CDR3 nucleotides are TGCGCCAGCAGCCAAAGGCTCTACACCTATGGGGCCTCAAACTATGGCTACGCCTTC.

The chain links TRBV6-1 to TRBJ1-2, with D maybe TRBD1 (5 bases). The germline gives CDR1 MNHNS, CDR2 SASEGT. The CDR3 spans 17 residues. Trimming pared 2 bases from V and 4 bases from J, leaving 20 bases between. CDR3: CASSESLNGGWGYGYTF. CDR3 in DNA: TGTGCCAGCAGTGAATCTCTAAACGGGGGATGGGGCTATGGCTACACCTTC.

This chain connects TRBV2 to TRBJ2-1; 7 positions match TRBD2. CDR1 is SNHLY and CDR2 is FYNNEI in the germline V gene. CDR3 size: 11 residues. In nucleotides, the CDR3 is TGTGGGACTAGTGGGTTCGATGAGCAGTTCTTC. Its protein product is CGTSGFDEQFF.

The chain combines TRBV2 with TRBJ1-4; D ambiguous. The CDR3 totals 14 residues. Trimming cost V 7 bases and J 0 bases, with 9 bases left between them. Germline lookup yields CDR1 SNHLY and CDR2 FYNNEI. The CDR3 region is CASNSLTTNEKLFF. CDR3 coding DNA: TGTGCCAGCAACTCCCTAACAACTAATGAAAAACTGTTTTTT.

In nucleotides, the CDR3 is TGTGCCAGCAGCTTAAGTAGCGCCTATGGCTACACCTTC. As protein: CASSLSSAYGYTF. This chain links TRBV11-2 with TRBJ1-2; the D is unclear. The germline V and J ends were trimmed by 2 bases and 4 bases, with 8 bases remaining between them. The CDR3 covers 13 residues. Looked up from germline, CDR1 is SGHAT and CDR2 is FQNNGV. Supplemented by reference TRBV11-2 and TRBJ1-2, the full variable domain reads EAGVAQSPRYKIIEKRQSVAFWCNPISGHATLYWYQQILGQGPKLLIQFQNNGVVDDSQLPKDRFSAERLKGVDSTLKIQPAKLEDSAVYLCASSLSSAYGYTFGSGTRLTVV.

The rearrangement joins TRBV5-1 to TRBJ1-1; 7 bases align to TRBD1. After removal of 0 bases from V and 8 bases from J, the junction contained 13 bases not matched to a gene. CDR3 size: 16 residues. CDR1 and CDR2 (germline): SGHRS, YFSETQ. The chain's CDR3 is CASSLEGGGKLKEAFF. The CDR3 nucleotides read TGCGCCAGCAGCTTGGAAGGGGGCGGAAAGTTGAAAGAAGCTTTCTTT.

V and J are TRBV5-4 and TRBJ2-7, with 7 bases that match TRBD1. Germline lookup yields CDR1 SGHNT and CDR2 YYREEE (reference sequence). Unmatched junction bases numbered 4, after V lost 2 bases and J lost 5 bases. The CDR3 runs 13 residues. The CDR3 DNA is TGTGCCAGCAGCTTTGACAGGGAGAACGAGCAGTACTTC. Translated: CASSFDRENEQYF.

This chain joins TRBV9 and TRBJ2-3; possible D gene TRBD2, 6 bases. The CDR3 covers 15 residues. In germline, CDR1 is SGDLS, CDR2 YYNGEE. The V gene lost 2 bases and the J gene lost 3 bases, with 13 bases spanning the gap. CDR3 region: CASSVLGGWTDTQYF. The CDR3 region has the DNA TGTGCCAGCAGCGTCCTTGGAGGGTGGACAGATACGCAGTATTTT.

The rearrangement uses TRBV30 and TRBJ2-5; 14 nucleotides match TRBD2. There are 17 residues in the CDR3. The junction had 15 bases not matched to a gene; V was cut back by 3 bases and J by 9 bases. Germline loops: CDR1 GTSNPN, CDR2 SVGIG (reference sequence). DNA for the CDR3: TGTGCCTGGAGATCGCCGAGGTGGACTAGCGGGGGGCGGCCCCAGTACTTC. Protein: CAWRSPRWTSGGRPQYF.

The V call is TRBV4-3, the J call TRBJ1-6; tentative D call: TRBD1 (5 bases). The V gene lost 4 bases and the J gene lost 8 bases, with 18 bases spanning the gap. The V gene's germline CDR1 is LGHNA and CDR2 YSLEER. The CDR3 is made up of 16 amino acids. CDR3 sequence: CASSLHLRQGDSPLHF. Here the CDR3 DNA reads TGCGCCAGCAGCCTCCACCTCAGGCAGGGCGATTCACCCCTCCACTTT.

The chain links TRBV27 to TRBJ1-2; 12 bases agree with TRBD1. The CDR3 consists of 15 residues. CDR1 and CDR2 from the germline V gene are MNHEY and SMNVEV (reference sequence). Unmatched junction bases numbered 8, after V lost 6 bases and J lost 6 bases. CDR3 in DNA: TGTGCCAGCAGGGGGACAGGGGGCGCAGACGATGGCTACACCTTC. Translation gives CASRGTGGADDGYTF.

The chain has TRBV4-1 and TRBJ2-7, with D maybe TRBD1 (6 bases). CDR1 and CDR2 (germline): MGHRA, YSYEKL. The germline V and J ends were trimmed by 3 bases and 2 bases, with 11 bases remaining between them. The CDR3 is made up of 14 amino acids. The CDR3 loop is CASSQPGHTYEQYF. CDR3 DNA sequence: TGCGCCAGCAGCCAGCCGGGACATACCTACGAGCAGTACTTC.

This chain uses TRBV10-3 with TRBJ2-2; 8 nucleotides line up with TRBD2. This CDR3 has 17 amino acids. Germline CDR1 ENHRY, CDR2 SYGVKD. Unmatched junction bases numbered 8, after V lost 0 bases and J lost 5 bases. The CDR3 spells CAISESLRGGRTGELFF. CDR3 DNA: TGTGCCATCAGTGAGTCGTTACGGGGGGGCCGGACCGGGGAGCTGTTTTTT.

In its sample, this clone was seen once. The chain couples TRBV5-1 to TRBJ2-2, with 10 bases lining up with TRBD2. Looked up from germline, CDR1 is SGHRS and CDR2 is YFSETQ. J gave up 6 bases and V 4 bases, and 18 bases lay outside the gene matches. The length of the CDR3 is 19 residues. This chain's CDR3 is CASSRTGTSVSRSAGELFF. The DNA of the CDR3 is TGCGCCAGCAGCCGAACCGGGACTAGCGTATCTCGGAGCGCCGGGGAGCTGTTTTTT.

This sequence joins TRBV28 and TRBJ2-7; 11 bases align to TRBD2. Losses at the gene ends were 6 bases for V and 2 bases for J; bases not matched to a gene: 9. The CDR3 has 16 residues. Germline CDR1 and CDR2: MDHEN and SYDVKM. The CDR3 nucleotides read TGTGCCAGCAGCACTTCGACTAGCGGGGCCCCCTACGAGCAGTACTTC. It codes for CASSTSTSGAPYEQYF.

The chain has TRBV10-3 and TRBJ1-2; possibly TRBD1 for D (6 bases). CDR3 size: 15 residues. The V gene lost 4 bases and the J gene lost 0 bases, with 12 bases spanning the gap. In germline, CDR1 is ENHRY, CDR2 SYGVKD. CDR3 in amino acids: CAISAFTGSNYGYTF. CDR3 sequence (DNA): TGTGCCATCAGTGCTTTCACAGGGTCTAACTATGGCTACACCTTC.

This chain joins TRBV2 and TRBJ1-3; 7 positions match TRBD1. CDR1 SNHLY and CDR2 FYNNEI come from the germline V gene. V trimming: 4 bases; J trimming: 0 bases; junction bases outside the gene matches: 15. This CDR3 contains 19 residues. The CDR3 DNA reads TGTGCCAGCAGTGTTAGTCGGACAGGACAGTCTAGCTCTGGAAACACCATATATTTT. It translates to CASSVSRTGQSSSGNTIYF.

V and J are TRBV5-1 and TRBJ2-1; D uncertain. Trimming took off 0 bases at V and 3 bases at J, with 10 bases between the two ends. This CDR3 comprises 15 residues. The V gene's germline CDR1 is SGHRS and CDR2 YFSETQ. The CDR3 sequence: CASSLGSLDYNEQFF. The CDR3 coding sequence is TGCGCCAGCAGCTTGGGTAGCCTAGACTACAATGAGCAGTTCTTC. Filled out from reference TRBV5-1 and TRBJ2-1, the complete variable domain reads KAGVTQTPRYLIKTRGQQVTLSCSPISGHRSVSWYQQTPGQGLQFLFEYFSETQRNKGNFPGRFSGRQFSNSRSEMNVSTLELGDSALYLCASSLGSLDYNEQFFGPGTRLTVL.

The rearrangement joins TRBV27 to TRBJ2-1, with 14 bases identical to TRBD2. Trimming at V came to 4 bases and at J to 12 bases, leaving 8 bases not matched to a gene. Germline CDR1 is MNHEY and CDR2 is SMNVEV (reference sequence). The CDR3 totals 15 residues. This CDR3 is CASSSGLAGAPGQFF. The CDR3 DNA is TGTGCCAGCAGTTCGGGACTAGCGGGGGCCCCGGGGCAGTTCTTC.

The chain links TRBV30 to TRBJ2-1; TRBD2 matches 13 bases. Per germline, CDR1 GTSNPN and CDR2 SVGIG (reference sequence). CDR3 size: 13 residues. The DNA of the CDR3 is TGTGCGATGGCCACTAGCGGGGGGGGTGAGCAGTTCTTC. Residues: CAMATSGGGEQFF.

V gene TRBV5-4 combines with J gene TRBJ2-5; no definite D call. The germline V gene encodes CDR1 SGHNT and CDR2 YYREEE (reference sequence). The CDR3 has 14 residues. Between the trimmed V and J ends, which lost 9 bases and 1 base, there was a span of 16 bases. For the CDR3, the DNA is TGTGCCACCTCGACTGCCATGACCCAAGAGACCCAGTACTTC. Residues: CATSTAMTQETQYF.

The gene calls are TRBV19 and TRBJ1-5, with 9 bases aligning to TRBD1. Unmatched junction bases numbered 8, after V lost 4 bases and J lost 1 base. Germline V gives CDR1 LNHDA, CDR2 SQIVND (reference sequence). There are 17 residues in the CDR3. This CDR3 reads CASSKITGGSSNQPQHF. As DNA, the CDR3 is TGTGCCAGTAGTAAAATTACAGGGGGCAGCAGCAATCAGCCCCAGCATTTT.